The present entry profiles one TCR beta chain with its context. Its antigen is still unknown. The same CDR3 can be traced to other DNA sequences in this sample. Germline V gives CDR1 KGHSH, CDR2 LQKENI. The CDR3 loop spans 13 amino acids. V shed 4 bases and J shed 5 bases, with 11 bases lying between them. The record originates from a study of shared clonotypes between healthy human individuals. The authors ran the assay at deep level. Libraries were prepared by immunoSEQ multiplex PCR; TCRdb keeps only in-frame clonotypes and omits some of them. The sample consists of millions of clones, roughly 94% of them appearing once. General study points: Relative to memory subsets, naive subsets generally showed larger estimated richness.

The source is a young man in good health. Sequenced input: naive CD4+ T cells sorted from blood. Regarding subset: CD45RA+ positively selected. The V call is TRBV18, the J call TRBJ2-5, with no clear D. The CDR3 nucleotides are TGTGCCAGCTCACTTCTACTTGGGGAGACCCAGTACTTC. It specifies CASSLLLGETQYF.